This is a list of T cell receptor beta chains from one sample in a study of T cell repertoires in cytomegalovirus infection. No antigen has been identified for these receptors. TCRdb reanalysed the reads using MiXCR and keeps one entry per CDR3 protein. Here the sample spans around 900,000 distinct CDR3 sequences, less than 40% being singletons. This specimen consisted of cultured CD8+ T cells from PBMCs, obtained from culture after CMV antigen stimulation. The receptors stem from a human donor in good health (CMV status not recorded). Some clones in this sample may be carry-over from other donors' samples. CDR3s include the opening cysteine and the closing phenylalanine or tryptophan. D genes are given only for firm matches. Size values are once, few and many counts, or a class for expanded clones, and some rows have none.

V gene	clone size	D gene	J gene	CDR3 DNA	CDR3 protein
TRBV7-9	few	.	TRBJ1-1	TGTGCCAGCAGCTTAGTGGGACATCCCGGCAACCCTGAAGCTTTCTTT	CASSLVGHPGNPEAFF
TRBV12-3/TRBV12-4	.	.	TRBJ2-1	TGTACCAGCAGCCTCCTGTCCTACAATGAGCAGTTCTTC	CTSSLLSYNEQFF
TRBV6-5	.	.	TRBJ2-5	TGTGCCAGCAGTTACGACGGCGGCCAACTGTACCAAGAGACCCAGTACTTC	CASSYDGGQLYQETQYF
TRBV20-1	.	.	TRBJ2-1	TGCAGTGCTAATGTGAGGGGAGGAAGGGGCAATGAGCAGTTCTTC	CSANVRGGRGNEQFF
TRBV6-1	few	TRBD1	TRBJ2-5	TGTGCCAGCAGTACTTACAGACAGGGTGGGACCCAGTACTTC	CASSTYRQGGTQYF
TRBV7-9	.	TRBD1	TRBJ2-1	TGTGCCAGCAGTAATATTGCACCGGGACAGTACAATGAGCAGTTCTTC	CASSNIAPGQYNEQFF
TRBV27	few	TRBD2	TRBJ2-5	TGTGCCAGCAGTTTGACGACTAGCGGGGGGCAAGAGACCCAGTACTTC	CASSLTTSGGQETQYF
TRBV11-2	.	.	TRBJ1-1	TGTGCCAGCAGCCCCTATATTCTTGTGGGCAGGTTATTCCCTGAAGCTTTCTTT	CASSPYILVGRLFPEAFF
TRBV6-1	few	.	TRBJ1-2	TGTGCCAGCAGTGAATCCGACGGGGTGTCAAACTATGGCTACACCTTC	CASSESDGVSNYGYTF
TRBV7-8	.	.	TRBJ1-5	TGTGCCAGCAGCTTAGCCCGGAGGGGCAGTCAGCCCCAGCATTTT	CASSLARRGSQPQHF
TRBV29-1	.	.	TRBJ1-2	TGCAGCGTTGATTTAGCGGCTTATGGCTACACCTTC	CSVDLAAYGYTF
TRBV7-2	many	.	TRBJ2-1	TGTGCCAGCAGCTCGAAGTTCACAGATGAGCAGTTCTTC	CASSSKFTDEQFF
TRBV27	.	.	TRBJ1-5	TGTGCCAGCAGCGACCTGGGAGGTCAGCCCCAGCATTTT	CASSDLGGQPQHF
TRBV7-6	few	.	TRBJ1-6	TGTGCCAGCAGCTTAGGGGAAGACTCACCCCTCCACTTT	CASSLGEDSPLHF
TRBV2	.	.	TRBJ2-2	TGTGCCAGCAGTGACCGACCTGCATACACCGGGGAGCTGTTTTTT	CASSDRPAYTGELFF
TRBV7-8	many	TRBD2	TRBJ2-5	TGTGCCAGCAGCTTAGGGGTCATAACGTCGGGACTAGGGGTTGAGACCCAGTACTTC	CASSLGVITSGLGVETQYF
TRBV7-8	many	.	TRBJ2-3	TGTGCCAGCAGCTTAGCGCAATTAGAGGAGGGGATCACAGATACGCAGTATTTT	CASSLAQLEEGITDTQYF
TRBV19	.	.	TRBJ1-1	TGTGCCAGTTCTCATTGGGTGGCGAACACTGAAGCTTTCTTT	CASSHWVANTEAFF
TRBV18	few	TRBD1	TRBJ1-3	TGTGCCAGCTCATCGGACAGGGGGCTAAACACCATATATTTT	CASSSDRGLNTIYF
TRBV7-4	.	TRBD2	TRBJ2-5	TGTGCCAGCAGTGCAAGGTGGGGCGGGGGTAGCCAAGAGACCCAGTACTTC	CASSARWGGGSQETQYF
TRBV27	.	.	TRBJ1-1	TGTGCCAGCCGTTTCGGCGCGGCAAACACTGAAGCTTTCTTT	CASRFGAANTEAFF
TRBV7-2	many	.	TRBJ1-6	TGTGCCAGCAGCTTAGGGGTTAATTCACCCCTCCACTTT	CASSLGVNSPLHF
TRBV27	few	TRBD2	TRBJ2-1	TGTGCCAGCAGTTTAGGTAGCGGGGGGGCCTGGGATGAGCAGTTCTTC	CASSLGSGGAWDEQFF
TRBV28	.	.	TRBJ1-5	TGTGCCAGCAGCCCTCCCGGGGATCGCAATCAGCCCCAGCATTTT	CASSPPGDRNQPQHF
TRBV5-1	many	.	TRBJ1-2	TGCGCCAGCAGCTTGGAAGGAGGGACGGGGCTGGAAGGCTACACCTTC	CASSLEGGTGLEGYTF
TRBV6-2/TRBV6-3	.	.	TRBJ1-5	TGTGCCAGCTCTAAAATGGGGCAGTATAGCAATCAGCCCCAGCATTTT	CASSKMGQYSNQPQHF
TRBV7-8	few	.	TRBJ1-4	TGTGCCAGCAGCTTAGTGCCGGAAGATGAAAAACTGTTTTTT	CASSLVPEDEKLFF
TRBV12-3/TRBV12-4	few	.	TRBJ1-2	TGTGCCAGCAGTACGGGTCTCCTAGGCTACACCTTC	CASSTGLLGYTF
TRBV5-1	few	TRBD2	TRBJ2-1	TGCGCCAGCAGGCTCCGGCGGGGGAAGCCCTACAATGAGCAGTTCTTC	CASRLRRGKPYNEQFF
TRBV7-8	.	TRBD1	TRBJ1-5	TGTGCCAGCAGCATCCACGACAGGGTGCATCAGCCCCAGCATTTT	CASSIHDRVHQPQHF
TRBV6-1	.	TRBD1	TRBJ1-5	TGTGCCAGCAGACAGGGGGTAAACAATCAGCCCCAGCATTTT	CASRQGVNNQPQHF
TRBV4-2	.	.	TRBJ1-4	TGTGCCAGCAGCCAAGGGCGGGGTGCAACTAATGAAAAACTGTTTTTT	CASSQGRGATNEKLFF
TRBV12-5	many	.	TRBJ1-1	TGTGCTAGTGTTGGGAGCACTGAAGCTTTCTTT	CASVGSTEAFF
TRBV25-1	few	.	TRBJ1-6	TGTGCCAGCAGTGAATTGCCGGTTGAGAGTTCACCCCTCCACTTT	CASSELPVESSPLHF
TRBV12-3/TRBV12-4	.	.	TRBJ2-3	TGTGCCAGCAGTTTAGCGGTCCCCGGGGTGGATACGCAGTATTTT	CASSLAVPGVDTQYF
TRBV7-8	.	TRBD2	TRBJ2-1	TGTGCCAGCAGCAGTAGCGGGGGGTCGCAGTTCTTC	CASSSSGGSQFF
TRBV6-5	.	.	TRBJ1-2	TGTGCCAGCAGTTACTCGAGGGGCAGGGCCTATGGCTACACCTTC	CASSYSRGRAYGYTF
TRBV2	few	.	TRBJ2-1	TGTGCCAGCAGTGCGGAACCGTACAATGAGCAGTTCTTC	CASSAEPYNEQFF
TRBV12-3/TRBV12-4	.	.	TRBJ2-1	TGTGCCAGCACCTCCAACTACAATGAGCAGTTCTTC	CASTSNYNEQFF
TRBV5-6	.	.	TRBJ2-5	TGTGCCAGCAGCTGGTCGGCCGGTTACGGCGAGACCCAGTACTTC	CASSWSAGYGETQYF
TRBV6-6	.	.	TRBJ1-1	TGTGCCAGCAGCTACTTTCCAGGGAACACTGAAGCTTTCTTT	CASSYFPGNTEAFF
TRBV5-5	.	.	TRBJ1-1	TGTGCCAGCAGCTTTTGGCAGGGAGACACTGAAGCTTTCTTT	CASSFWQGDTEAFF
TRBV2	.	TRBD1	TRBJ1-5	TGTGCCAGCAGTGAACCGTCCCGGGACAGGGTTTGGGGCAATCAGCCCCAGCATTTT	CASSEPSRDRVWGNQPQHF
TRBV6-6	.	.	TRBJ2-3	TGTGCCAGCAGTTACTCGATCTCGGCAGCGCCGAGAGATACGCAGTATTTT	CASSYSISAAPRDTQYF
TRBV15	.	.	TRBJ1-1	TGTGCCACCAGCAGCCACAAGAGACAAATTCCCACTGAAGCTTTCTTT	CATSSHKRQIPTEAFF
TRBV24-1	.	.	TRBJ2-3	TGTGCCACCAGTGACGGGGGGCGGACAGATGACGATACGCAGTATTTT	CATSDGGRTDDDTQYF
TRBV7-2	many	TRBD2	TRBJ2-2	TGTGCCAGCAGGCCCGGACTAGTTCGGGATCGGGAGCTGTTTTTT	CASRPGLVRDRELFF
TRBV9	few	TRBD1	TRBJ2-7	TGTGCCAGCAGCCCTCGACAGGGATACCCCTACGAGCAGTACTTC	CASSPRQGYPYEQYF
TRBV7-8	many	.	TRBJ2-2	TGTGCCAGCAGCCTCGCCCTAAGGGGACAAATGAACACCGGGGAGCTGTTTTTT	CASSLALRGQMNTGELFF
TRBV7-9	.	.	TRBJ1-4	TGTGCCAGCAGACTAGAATGGGAATCAACTAATGAAAAACTGTTTTTT	CASRLEWESTNEKLFF
TRBV5-6	.	.	TRBJ1-2	TGTGCCAACAGCTTGGGAGGACAAGTCTATGGCTACACCTTC	CANSLGGQVYGYTF
TRBV12-3/TRBV12-4	many	.	TRBJ1-1	TGTGCCAGCAGTTCGCGGGGAGGGAACACTGAAGCTTTCTTT	CASSSRGGNTEAFF
TRBV10-3	.	TRBD1	TRBJ2-7	TGTGCCATCAGTGAATCCGGGACAGGAAGCCTCCAACTGGAGCAGTACTTC	CAISESGTGSLQLEQYF
TRBV10-2	few	TRBD1	TRBJ2-2	TGCGCCAGCAGACTAACCCGGGACAGGGTAGGCGGGGAGCTGTTTTTT	CASRLTRDRVGGELFF
TRBV15	few	.	TRBJ2-3	TGTGCCACCAGCAGAGTTGGACAGCTAAGACGCACAGATACGCAGTATTTT	CATSRVGQLRRTDTQYF
TRBV27	.	.	TRBJ2-2	TGTGCCAGCTCCCATACAGGGTCCACCGGGGAGCTGTTTTTT	CASSHTGSTGELFF
TRBV7-9	.	.	TRBJ2-4	TGTGCCAGCGAAGGACGGAAGGAAAAAAACATTCAGTACTTC	CASEGRKEKNIQYF
TRBV24-1	.	.	TRBJ2-1	TGTGCCACCAGTGACGGCTACTACAATGAGCAGTTCTTC	CATSDGYYNEQFF
TRBV20-1	few	TRBD2	TRBJ2-1	TGCAGTGCCACAACTAGCGGGAGTTGGAATGAGCAGTTCTTC	CSATTSGSWNEQFF
TRBV19	many	TRBD2	TRBJ2-2	TGTGCCAGTAAAGATCCAGCGGGGGGGCCGAGCACCGGGGAGCTGTTTTTT	CASKDPAGGPSTGELFF